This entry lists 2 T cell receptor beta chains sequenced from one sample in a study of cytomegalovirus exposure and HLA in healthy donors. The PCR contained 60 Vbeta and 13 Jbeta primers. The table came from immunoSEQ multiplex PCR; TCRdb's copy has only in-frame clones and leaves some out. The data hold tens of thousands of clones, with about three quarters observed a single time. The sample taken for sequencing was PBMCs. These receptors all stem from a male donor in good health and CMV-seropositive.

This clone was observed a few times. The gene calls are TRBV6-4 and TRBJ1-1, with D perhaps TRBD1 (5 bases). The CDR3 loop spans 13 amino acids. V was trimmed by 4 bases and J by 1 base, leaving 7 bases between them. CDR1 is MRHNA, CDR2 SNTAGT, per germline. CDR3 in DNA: TGTGCCAGCAGTGCAGGGAAGAACACTGAAGCTTTCTTT. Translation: CASSAGKNTEAFF.

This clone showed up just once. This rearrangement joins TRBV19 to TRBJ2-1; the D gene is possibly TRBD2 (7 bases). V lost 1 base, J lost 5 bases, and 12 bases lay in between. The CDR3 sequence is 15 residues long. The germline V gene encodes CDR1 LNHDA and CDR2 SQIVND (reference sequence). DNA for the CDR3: TGTGCCAGTAGTATAGGCCGGGGGGCAAACAATGAGCAGTTCTTC. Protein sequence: CASSIGRGANNEQFF. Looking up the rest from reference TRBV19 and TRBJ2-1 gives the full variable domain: DGGITQSPKYLFRKEGQNVTLSCEQNLNHDAMYWYRQDPGQGLRLIYYSQIVNDFQKGDIAEGYSVSREKKESFPLTVTSAQKNPTAFYLCASSIGRGANNEQFFGPGTRLTVL.